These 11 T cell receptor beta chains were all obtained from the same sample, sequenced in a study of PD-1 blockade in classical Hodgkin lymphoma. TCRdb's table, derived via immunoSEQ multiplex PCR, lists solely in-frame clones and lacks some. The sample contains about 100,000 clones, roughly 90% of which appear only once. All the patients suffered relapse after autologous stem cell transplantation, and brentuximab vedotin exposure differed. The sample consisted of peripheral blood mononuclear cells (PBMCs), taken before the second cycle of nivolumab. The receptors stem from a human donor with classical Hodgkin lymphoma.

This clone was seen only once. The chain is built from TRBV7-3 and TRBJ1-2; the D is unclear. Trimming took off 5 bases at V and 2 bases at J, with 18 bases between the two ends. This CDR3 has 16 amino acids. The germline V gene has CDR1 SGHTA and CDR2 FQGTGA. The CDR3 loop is CASSPSGSARNYGYTF. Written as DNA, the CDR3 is TGTGCCAGCAGCCCTTCGGGCTCAGCCCGGAACTATGGCTACACCTTC.

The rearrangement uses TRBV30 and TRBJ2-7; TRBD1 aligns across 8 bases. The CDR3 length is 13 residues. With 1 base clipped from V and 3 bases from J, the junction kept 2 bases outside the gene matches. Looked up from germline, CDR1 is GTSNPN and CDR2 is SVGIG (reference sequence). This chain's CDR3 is CAWSEQGGYEQYF. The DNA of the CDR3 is TGTGCCTGGAGTGAACAGGGGGGCTACGAGCAGTACTTC.

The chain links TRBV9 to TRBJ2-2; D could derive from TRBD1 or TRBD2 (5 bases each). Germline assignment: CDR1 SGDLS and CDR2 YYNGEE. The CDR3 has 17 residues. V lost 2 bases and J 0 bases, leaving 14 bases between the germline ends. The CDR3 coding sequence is TGTGCCAGCAGCGTTTCGCCAGGGAGTGCGAACACCGGGGAGCTGTTTTTT. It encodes CASSVSPGSANTGELFF.

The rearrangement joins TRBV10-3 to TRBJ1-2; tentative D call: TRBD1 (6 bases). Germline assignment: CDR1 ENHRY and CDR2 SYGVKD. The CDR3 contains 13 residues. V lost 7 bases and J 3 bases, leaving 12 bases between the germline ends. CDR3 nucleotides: TGTGCCATCACTCACAGGGAGGACTATGGCTACACCTTC. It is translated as CAITHREDYGYTF.

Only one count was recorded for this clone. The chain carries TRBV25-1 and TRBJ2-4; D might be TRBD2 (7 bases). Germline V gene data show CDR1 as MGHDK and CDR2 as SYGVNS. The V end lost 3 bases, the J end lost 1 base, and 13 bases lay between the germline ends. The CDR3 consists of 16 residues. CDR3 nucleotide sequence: TGTGCCAGCAGTGAGAGGGGGGGGGCGGCCAAAAACATTCAGTACTTC. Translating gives CASSERGGAAKNIQYF.

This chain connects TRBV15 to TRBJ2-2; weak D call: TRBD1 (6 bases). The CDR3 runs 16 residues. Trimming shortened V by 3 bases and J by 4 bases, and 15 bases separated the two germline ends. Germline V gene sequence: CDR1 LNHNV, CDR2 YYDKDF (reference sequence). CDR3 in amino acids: CATSSPPGHPTGELFF. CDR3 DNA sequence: TGTGCCACCAGCAGCCCCCCGGGACACCCCACCGGGGAGCTGTTTTTT.

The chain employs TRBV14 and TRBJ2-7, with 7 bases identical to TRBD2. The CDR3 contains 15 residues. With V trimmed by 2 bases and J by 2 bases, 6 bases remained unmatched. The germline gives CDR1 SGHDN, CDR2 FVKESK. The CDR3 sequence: CASSQWVAGAYEQYF. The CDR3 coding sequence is TGTGCCAGCAGCCAATGGGTAGCGGGTGCCTACGAGCAGTACTTC.

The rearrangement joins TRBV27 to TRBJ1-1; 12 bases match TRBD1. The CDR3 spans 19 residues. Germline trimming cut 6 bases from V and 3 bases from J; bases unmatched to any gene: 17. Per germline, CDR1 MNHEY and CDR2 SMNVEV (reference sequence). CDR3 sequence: CASRVPGTGGASKDTEAFF. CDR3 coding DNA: TGTGCCAGCAGAGTGCCAGGGACAGGGGGCGCGTCAAAGGACACTGAAGCTTTCTTT.

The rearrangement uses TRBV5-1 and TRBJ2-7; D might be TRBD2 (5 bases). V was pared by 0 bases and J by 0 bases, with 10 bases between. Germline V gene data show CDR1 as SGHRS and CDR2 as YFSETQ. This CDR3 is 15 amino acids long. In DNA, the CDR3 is TGCGCCAGCAGCTTGGAGCGGCCAAGCTCCTACGAGCAGTACTTC. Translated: CASSLERPSSYEQYF.

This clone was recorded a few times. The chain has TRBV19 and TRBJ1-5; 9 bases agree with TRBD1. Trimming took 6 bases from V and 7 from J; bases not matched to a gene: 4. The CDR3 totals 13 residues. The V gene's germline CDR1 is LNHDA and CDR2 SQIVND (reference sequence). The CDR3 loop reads CASRPGQGQPQHF. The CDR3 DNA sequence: TGTGCCAGTAGGCCGGGACAGGGACAGCCCCAGCATTTT.

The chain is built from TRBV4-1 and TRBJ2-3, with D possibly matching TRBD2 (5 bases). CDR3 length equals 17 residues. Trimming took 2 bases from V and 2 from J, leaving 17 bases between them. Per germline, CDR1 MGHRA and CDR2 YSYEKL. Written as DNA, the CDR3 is TGCGCCAGCAGCCAATCTGGGCTTCGAGGGAACACAGATACGCAGTATTTT. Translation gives CASSQSGLRGNTDTQYF.